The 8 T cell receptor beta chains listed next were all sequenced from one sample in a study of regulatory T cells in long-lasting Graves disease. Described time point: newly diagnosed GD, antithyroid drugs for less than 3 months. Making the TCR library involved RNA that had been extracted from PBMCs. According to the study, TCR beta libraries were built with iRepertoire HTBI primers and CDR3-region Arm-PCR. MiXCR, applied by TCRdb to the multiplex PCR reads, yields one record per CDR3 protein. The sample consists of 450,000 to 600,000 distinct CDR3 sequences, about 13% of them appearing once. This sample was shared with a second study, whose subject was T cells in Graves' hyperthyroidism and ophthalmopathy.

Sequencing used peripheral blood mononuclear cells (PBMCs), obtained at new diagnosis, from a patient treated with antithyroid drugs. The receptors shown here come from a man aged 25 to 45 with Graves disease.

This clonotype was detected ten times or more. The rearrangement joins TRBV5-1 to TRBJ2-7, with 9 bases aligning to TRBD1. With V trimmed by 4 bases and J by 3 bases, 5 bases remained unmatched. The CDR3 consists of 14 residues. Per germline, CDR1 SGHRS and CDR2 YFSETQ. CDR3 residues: CASSPGTGIYEQYF. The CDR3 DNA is TGCGCCAGCAGCCCCGGGACAGGGATCTACGAGCAGTACTTC.

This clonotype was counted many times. The DNA of the CDR3 is TGTGCCACCAGCAGAGTGATGGGGGGGGGTCAGCCCCAGCATTTT. It translates to CATSRVMGGGQPQHF. V gene TRBV15 combines with J gene TRBJ1-5, with D maybe TRBD1 (5 bases). V shed 1 base and J shed 6 bases, with 13 bases lying between them. Looked up from germline, CDR1 is LNHNV and CDR2 is YYDKDF (reference sequence). There are 15 residues in the CDR3.

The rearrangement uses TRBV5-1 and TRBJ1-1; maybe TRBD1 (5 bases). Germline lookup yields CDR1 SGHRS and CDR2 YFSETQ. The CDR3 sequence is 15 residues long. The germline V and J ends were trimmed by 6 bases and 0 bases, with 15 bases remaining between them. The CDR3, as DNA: TGCGCCAGCACCCAGGGACTGCTGCTGAACACTGAAGCTTTCTTT. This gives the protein CASTQGLLLNTEAFF.

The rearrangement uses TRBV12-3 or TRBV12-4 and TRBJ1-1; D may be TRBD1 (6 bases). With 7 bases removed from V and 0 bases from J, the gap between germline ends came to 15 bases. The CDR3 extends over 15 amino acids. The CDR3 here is CASTKGGSVNTEAFF. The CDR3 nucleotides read TGTGCCAGCACCAAGGGGGGCTCCGTGAACACTGAAGCTTTCTTT.

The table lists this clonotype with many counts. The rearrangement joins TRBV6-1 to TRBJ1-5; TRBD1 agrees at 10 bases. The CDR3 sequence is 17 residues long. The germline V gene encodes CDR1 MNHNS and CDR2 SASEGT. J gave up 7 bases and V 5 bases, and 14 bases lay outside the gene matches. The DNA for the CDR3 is TGTGCCAGCAGTAGAACCCGGGACAGGGGACCAGGGCAGCCCCAGCATTTT. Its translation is CASSRTRDRGPGQPQHF.

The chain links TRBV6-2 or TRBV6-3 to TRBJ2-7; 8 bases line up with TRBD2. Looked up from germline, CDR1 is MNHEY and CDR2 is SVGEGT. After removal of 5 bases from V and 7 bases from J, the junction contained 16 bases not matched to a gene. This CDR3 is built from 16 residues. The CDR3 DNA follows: TGTGCCAGCAGTCCCACCGGGAGGGCCAGCGCTGGAGAGCAGTACTTC. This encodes CASSPTGRASAGEQYF.

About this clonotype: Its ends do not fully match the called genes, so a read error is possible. The CDR3 loop reads CASSQVGQSYEQYF. CDR3 sequence (DNA): TGTGCCAGCAGCCAAGTCGGTCAATCCTACGAGCAGTACTTC. V is TRBV4-1 and J is TRBJ2-7; D not resolved. The CDR3 is 14 residues long. CDR1 and CDR2 from the germline V gene are MGHRA and YSYEKL.

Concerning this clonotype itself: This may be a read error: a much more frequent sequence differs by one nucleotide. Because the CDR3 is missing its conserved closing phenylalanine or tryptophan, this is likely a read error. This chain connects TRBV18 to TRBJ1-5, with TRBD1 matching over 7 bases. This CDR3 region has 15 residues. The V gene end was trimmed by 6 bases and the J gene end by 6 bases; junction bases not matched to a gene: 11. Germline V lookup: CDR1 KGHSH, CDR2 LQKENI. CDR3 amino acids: CASSQGEMRGQPQHL. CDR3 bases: TGTGCCAGCTCTCAGGGGGAGATGAGGGGTCAGCCCCAGCATCTT.